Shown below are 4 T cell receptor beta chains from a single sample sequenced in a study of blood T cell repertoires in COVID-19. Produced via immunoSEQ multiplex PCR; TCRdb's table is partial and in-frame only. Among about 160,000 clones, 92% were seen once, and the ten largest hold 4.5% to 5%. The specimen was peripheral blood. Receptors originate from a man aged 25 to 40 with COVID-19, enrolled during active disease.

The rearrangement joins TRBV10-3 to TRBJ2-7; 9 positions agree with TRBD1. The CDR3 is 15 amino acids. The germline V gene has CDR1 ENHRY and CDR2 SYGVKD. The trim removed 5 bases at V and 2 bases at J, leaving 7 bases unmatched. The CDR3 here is CAISFPGTGTYEQYF. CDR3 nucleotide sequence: TGTGCCATCAGTTTCCCCGGGACAGGGACCTACGAGCAGTACTTC.

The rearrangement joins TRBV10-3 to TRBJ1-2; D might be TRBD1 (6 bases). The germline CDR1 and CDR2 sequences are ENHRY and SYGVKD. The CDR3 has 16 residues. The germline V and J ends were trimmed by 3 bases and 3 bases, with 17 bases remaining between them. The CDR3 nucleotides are TGTGCCATCAGTGACCCCTTCCTAGAGGGGGACTATGGCTACACCTTC. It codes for CAISDPFLEGDYGYTF.

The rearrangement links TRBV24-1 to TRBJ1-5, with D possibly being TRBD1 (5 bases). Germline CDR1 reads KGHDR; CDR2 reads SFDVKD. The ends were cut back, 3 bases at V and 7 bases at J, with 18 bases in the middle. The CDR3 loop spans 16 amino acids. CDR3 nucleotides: TGTGCCACCAGTGATGCGGGGACGACAGTGGAGCAGCCCCAGCATTTT. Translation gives CATSDAGTTVEQPQHF.

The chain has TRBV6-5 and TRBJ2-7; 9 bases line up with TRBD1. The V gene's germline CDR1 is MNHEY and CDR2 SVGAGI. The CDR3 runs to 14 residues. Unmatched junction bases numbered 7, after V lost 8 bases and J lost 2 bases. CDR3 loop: CASQTGGSPYEQYF. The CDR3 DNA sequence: TGTGCCAGCCAGACAGGGGGGTCCCCCTACGAGCAGTACTTC.